Presented here are 32 T cell receptor beta chains from one specimen sequenced in a study of shared clonotypes between healthy human individuals. The assay was immunoSEQ multiplex PCR, and TCRdb's table has in-frame clones only and misses some. The data hold around 1.5 million clones, with 98% observed a single time. Sequencing was carried out using naive CD4+ T cells sorted from blood. Subset indicated: CD45RA+ positively selected. The receptors stem from a man aged 25-45 years in good health.

This clone was detected only once. In nucleotides, the CDR3 is TGTGCCAGCAGCCGGCTAGCGGGAGTCTACAATGAGCAGTTCTTC. Residues: CASSRLAGVYNEQFF. This chain links TRBV7-8 with TRBJ2-1; TRBD2 matches 10 bases. The V gene end was trimmed by 5 bases and the J gene end by 3 bases; junction bases not matched to a gene: 4. The CDR3 contains 15 residues. In germline, CDR1 is SGHVS, CDR2 FQNEAQ.

The rearrangement joins TRBV7-9 to TRBJ2-2; maybe TRBD2 (5 bases). There are 15 residues in the CDR3. The V end lost 4 bases, the J end lost 7 bases, and 16 bases lay between the germline ends. The germline CDR1 and CDR2 sequences are SEHNR and FQNEAQ (reference sequence). In DNA, the CDR3 is TGTGCCAGCAGCTCCTGGGATAGCGACGTCGGGGAGCTGTTTTTT. Its translation: CASSSWDSDVGELFF.

The sample holds one count of this clone. This sequence joins TRBV28 and TRBJ2-5; 7 nucleotides line up with TRBD1. CDR1 is MDHEN and CDR2 is SYDVKM in the germline V gene. The junction had 7 bases not matched to a gene; V was cut back by 7 bases and J by 5 bases. The CDR3 is 13 residues long. CDR3 in DNA: TGTGCCAGCAAAGAAGGGGGCTGGGAGACCCAGTACTTC. It codes for CASKEGGWETQYF.

The chain has TRBV2 and TRBJ2-7; TRBD1 agrees at 10 bases. Per germline, CDR1 SNHLY and CDR2 FYNNEI. With V trimmed by 11 bases and J by 3 bases, 7 bases remained unmatched. The CDR3 consists of 13 residues. CDR3 in amino acids: CAGARTGGYEQYF. CDR3 coding DNA: TGTGCCGGGGCCAGGACAGGGGGCTACGAGCAGTACTTC.

The rearrangement uses TRBV9 and TRBJ2-2; D is unclear. CDR3 length equals 11 residues. V dropped 5 bases and J dropped 7 bases, with 6 bases sitting between them. Germline values: CDR1 SGDLS, CDR2 YYNGEE. DNA for the CDR3: TGTGCCAGCAGTTTTGACGGGGAGCTGTTTTTT. As protein: CASSFDGELFF.

The chain is built from TRBV6-6 and TRBJ2-7, with TRBD2 as a possible D gene (7 bases). Germline lookup yields CDR1 MNHNY and CDR2 SVGAGI (reference sequence). Trimming left V 5 bases short and J 3 bases short, with 17 bases between. This CDR3 is 15 amino acids long. CDR3 DNA: TGTGCCAGCAGTCCCCGGGGGAGGGGGGGCTACGAGCAGTACTTC. Translated: CASSPRGRGGYEQYF.

This clone appeared once. The rearrangement joins TRBV30 to TRBJ1-2, with D uncertain. This CDR3 has 16 residues. Deletions cut 5 bases from V and 4 bases from J, with 23 bases between. The germline V gene has CDR1 GTSNPN and CDR2 SVGIG (reference sequence). CDR3 amino acids: CAWAPKLRREIYGYTF. The CDR3 DNA is TGTGCCTGGGCCCCTAAACTGCGCAGAGAAATCTATGGCTACACCTTC.

There are a few counts of this clone. V and J are TRBV25-1 and TRBJ1-5; D gene unclear. The CDR3 runs to 13 residues. V was cut by 3 bases and J by 4 bases, with 7 bases left in between. CDR1 is MGHDK and CDR2 is SYGVNS in the germline V gene. The chain's CDR3 is CASSDRLNQPQHF. CDR3 DNA sequence: TGTGCCAGCAGTGACAGGCTAAATCAGCCCCAGCATTTT.

Here the CDR3 DNA reads TGCAGCGCCTTGAGTCCGTGGTCTCCTGGCGAGCAGTACTTC. It yields the protein CSALSPWSPGEQYF. The chain is built from TRBV29-1 and TRBJ2-7, with unresolved D. This CDR3 spans 14 amino acids. Germline CDR1 is SQVTM and CDR2 is ANQGSEA. Deletions cut 7 bases from V and 6 bases from J, with 22 bases between.

The gene calls are TRBV27 and TRBJ2-1; 13 nucleotides agree with TRBD2. The CDR3 spans 14 residues. V lost 5 bases to trimming and J lost 10 bases; unmatched junction nucleotides: 5. Germline V gene data show CDR1 as MNHEY and CDR2 as SMNVEV (reference sequence). In DNA, the CDR3 is TGTGCCAGCAGTCCACCGACTAGCGGGAGGGAGCAGTTCTTC. Translating gives CASSPPTSGREQFF.

The chain employs TRBV7-8 and TRBJ1-5; 7 positions agree with TRBD1. Germline values: CDR1 SGHVS, CDR2 FQNEAQ. V shed 5 bases, J shed 5 bases, and the junction held 15 bases outside the gene matches. The CDR3 runs 17 residues. Written as DNA, the CDR3 is TGTGCCAGCAGCCCATCACCGCCGGGACAGACCCATCAGCCCCAGCATTTT. Protein sequence: CASSPSPPGQTHQPQHF.

This chain connects TRBV2 to TRBJ1-2; 7 positions agree with TRBD1. J gave up 4 bases and V 5 bases, and 4 bases lay outside the gene matches. Germline V gene data show CDR1 as SNHLY and CDR2 as FYNNEI. The CDR3 consists of 13 residues. CDR3 region: CASSIRDSYGYTF. In nucleotides, the CDR3 is TGTGCCAGCAGTATCCGGGACAGCTATGGCTACACCTTC.

The chain links TRBV5-6 to TRBJ2-7; TRBD2 matches at 11 bases. Trimming removed 3 bases from V and 4 bases from J; junction bases left unmatched: 9. Germline assignment: CDR1 SGHDT and CDR2 YYEEEE. The CDR3 runs 16 residues. The CDR3 DNA sequence: TGTGCCAGCAGCTCCTTCCTAGCGGGAGGATTATACGAGCAGTACTTC. Translated, it gives CASSSFLAGGLYEQYF.

This chain connects TRBV18 to TRBJ2-3, with 11 bases lining up with TRBD2. CDR1 is KGHSH and CDR2 is LQKENI in the germline V gene. The V segment lost 3 bases and the J segment 4 bases; nucleotides outside the gene matches: 6. The CDR3 contains 16 residues. DNA for the CDR3: TGTGCCAGCTCACCCCTAGCGGGAGGAAGGTCAGATACGCAGTATTTT. It yields the protein CASSPLAGGRSDTQYF.

Points on this clone: One end of the junction fails to match germline, which may point to a read error. The chain has TRBV2 and TRBJ2-7; D is possibly TRBD1 (7 bases). Germline V gene sequence: CDR1 SNHLY, CDR2 FYNNEI. The CDR3 extends over 12 amino acids. This CDR3 is CASSEGPTGRTF. CDR3 sequence (DNA): TGTGCCAGCAGTGAAGGTCCGACAGGGAGGACCTTC.

J is TRBJ2-7 and V is TRBV11-3; D gene ambiguous. In germline, CDR1 is SGHNT, CDR2 YENEEA. CDR3 length equals 13 residues. Trimming cost V 4 bases and J 3 bases, with 10 bases left between them. Here the CDR3 reads CASSYSSGYEQYF. DNA of the CDR3: TGTGCCAGCAGCTATAGTTCGGGCTACGAGCAGTACTTC.

The CDR3 nucleotides are TGTGCCAGCAGTTCTGGACTAGCGGGGTACAATGAGCAGTTCTTC. Protein sequence: CASSSGLAGYNEQFF. J is TRBJ2-1 and V is TRBV27; 12 nucleotides agree with TRBD2. The V gene's germline CDR1 is MNHEY and CDR2 SMNVEV (reference sequence). The length of the CDR3 is 15 residues. The ends lost 4 bases at V and 4 bases at J; junction bases unmatched: 2.

The V call is TRBV28, the J call TRBJ2-1; D possibly uses TRBD1 or TRBD2 (6 bases each). CDR3 length equals 11 residues. CDR1 and CDR2 (germline): MDHEN, SYDVKM. V shed 5 bases and J shed 10 bases, with 9 bases lying between them. The CDR3 is CASSRGGEQFF. Written as DNA, the CDR3 is TGTGCCAGCAGTCGAGGGGGGGAGCAGTTCTTC.

The genes are TRBV27 and TRBJ2-1; a possible D gene is TRBD2 (6 bases). This CDR3 contains 14 residues. CDR1 is MNHEY, CDR2 SMNVEV, per germline (reference sequence). Trimming removed 7 bases at V and 6 bases at J, with 16 bases between. CDR3 nucleotide sequence: TGTGCCAGCAAGGCCCGACGGGGGAGCAATGAGCAGTTCTTC. Residues: CASKARRGSNEQFF.

This chain links TRBV18 with TRBJ2-7, with unresolved D. Per the germline V gene, CDR1 is KGHSH and CDR2 is LQKENI. The CDR3 consists of 13 residues. V lost 3 bases and J 4 bases, leaving 10 bases between the germline ends. The CDR3 sequence is CASSPSPDYEQYF. DNA of the CDR3: TGTGCCAGCTCACCGAGCCCGGATTACGAGCAGTACTTC.

Concerning this clone itself: One junction end does not reproduce the germline sequence, and a read error may be involved. The genes are TRBV7-7 and TRBJ2-7; 8 bases line up with TRBD2. The CDR3 sequence is 16 residues long. Germline V gives CDR1 SSHAT, CDR2 FNYEAQ (reference sequence). The CDR3 spells CASSPSAGVSPREQYF. The CDR3 DNA reads as TGTGCTAGCAGCCCCTCAGCGGGAGTCTCGCCCCGCGAGCAGTACTTC.

Regarding this clone: This CDR3 is also generated by other DNA sequences in the sample. The chain couples TRBV5-1 to TRBJ1-3, with a tentative D call TRBD1 (5 bases). Germline lookup yields CDR1 SGHRS and CDR2 YFSETQ. With 2 bases removed from V and 0 bases from J, the gap between germline ends came to 12 bases. The CDR3 is 16 residues long. CDR3 coding DNA: TGCGCCAGCAGCTTCGGGACGGCAAGCTCTGGAAACACCATATATTTT. Translating it yields CASSFGTASSGNTIYF.

The chain couples TRBV5-1 to TRBJ2-1; 11 bases agree with TRBD2. CDR3 length: 17 amino acids. In germline, CDR1 is SGHRS, CDR2 YFSETQ. V trimming: 3 bases; J trimming: 8 bases; junction bases outside the gene matches: 13. This CDR3 reads CASSSELLAGEIHEQFF. CDR3 nucleotide sequence: TGCGCCAGCAGCTCCGAATTACTAGCGGGAGAGATCCATGAGCAGTTCTTC. The full variable domain, rest sourced from reference TRBV5-1 and TRBJ2-1, is KAGVTQTPRYLIKTRGQQVTLSCSPISGHRSVSWYQQTPGQGLQFLFEYFSETQRNKGNFPGRFSGRQFSNSRSEMNVSTLELGDSALYLCASSSELLAGEIHEQFFGPGTRLTVL.

The chain couples TRBV7-2 to TRBJ2-3, with 11 positions matching TRBD2. Trimming took 5 bases from V and 3 from J; bases not matched to a gene: 4. CDR3 size: 15 residues. Germline V gives CDR1 SGHTA, CDR2 FQGNSA. CDR3 sequence reads: CASSISGRGTDTQYF. The CDR3 DNA reads TGTGCCAGCAGCATTAGCGGGAGGGGGACAGATACGCAGTATTTT. The whole variable domain, remainder taken from reference TRBV7-2 and TRBJ2-3, is GAGVSQSPSNKVTEKGKDVELRCDPISGHTALYWYRQSLGQGLEFLIYFQGNSAPDKSGLPSDRFSAERTGGSVSTLTIQRTQQEDSAVYLCASSISGRGTDTQYFGPGTRLTVL.

This chain links TRBV18 with TRBJ2-1; 9 nucleotides match TRBD1. Germline CDR1 reads KGHSH; CDR2 reads LQKENI. Trimming removed 4 bases from V and 0 bases from J; junction bases left unmatched: 10. This CDR3 is built from 18 residues. The CDR3 is CASSLTGTGSSSYNEQFF. The CDR3 DNA sequence: TGTGCCAGCTCACTTACCGGGACAGGGTCAAGCTCCTACAATGAGCAGTTCTTC.

The chain joins TRBV19 to TRBJ2-1; D remains ambiguous. The CDR3 is made up of 15 amino acids. Between the trimmed V and J ends, which lost 8 bases and 3 bases, there was a span of 17 bases. CDR1 is LNHDA and CDR2 is SQIVND in the germline V gene (reference sequence). CDR3 DNA sequence: TGTGCCAGTCGTGACTTGATCCCCCTCTACAATGAGCAGTTCTTC. It specifies CASRDLIPLYNEQFF.

This chain joins TRBV5-1 and TRBJ1-3; possibly TRBD1 for D (5 bases). The V gene's germline CDR1 is SGHRS and CDR2 YFSETQ. The CDR3 spans 17 residues. Trimming took 1 base from V and 0 from J, leaving 14 bases between them. CDR3 sequence reads: CASSLTGLYHSGNTIYF. In nucleotides, the CDR3 is TGCGCCAGCAGCTTGACAGGCCTTTACCACTCTGGAAACACCATATATTTT.

V gene TRBV6-4 combines with J gene TRBJ2-1; TRBD2 aligns across 9 bases. V was pared by 7 bases and J by 5 bases, with 12 bases of the junction left unmatched. The CDR3 runs to 16 residues. Germline V gene data show CDR1 as MRHNA and CDR2 as SNTAGT. As DNA, the CDR3 is TGTGCCAGCAAAAGAGGAGCGGGAGGACCGGACAATGAGCAGTTCTTC. Translation: CASKRGAGGPDNEQFF.

The V gene is TRBV5-4, the J gene TRBJ2-5; 8 bases line up with TRBD2. The CDR3 covers 15 residues. Per germline, CDR1 SGHNT and CDR2 YYREEE (reference sequence). J lost 5 bases, V lost 6 bases, and 12 bases had no gene match. The CDR3 here is CASNGGGRMGETQYF. CDR3 coding DNA: TGTGCCAGCAACGGAGGCGGGAGGATGGGGGAGACCCAGTACTTC.

V and J are TRBV6-6 and TRBJ1-2; D not resolved. V lost 6 bases, J lost 4 bases, and 18 bases lay in between. The CDR3 runs to 15 residues. Germline V gene data show CDR1 as MNHNY and CDR2 as SVGAGI (reference sequence). The CDR3 loop reads CASSPPREPLYGYTF. The CDR3 bases are TGTGCCAGCAGCCCACCGAGGGAGCCCCTCTATGGCTACACCTTC.

Comments on this clone: Other DNA sequences within the sample encode an identical CDR3. The V call is TRBV7-2, the J call TRBJ2-1; possibly TRBD2 for D (5 bases). This CDR3 spans 12 amino acids. V lost 0 bases, J lost 10 bases, and 7 bases lay in between. The V gene's germline CDR1 is SGHTA and CDR2 FQGNSA. CDR3 region: CASSLATGEQFF. The CDR3 DNA sequence: TGTGCCAGCAGCTTAGCGACGGGAGAGCAGTTCTTC.

The rearrangement links TRBV19 to TRBJ2-7, with TRBD1 as a possible D gene (6 bases). The germline gives CDR1 LNHDA, CDR2 SQIVND (reference sequence). Trimming removed 7 bases at V and 6 bases at J, with 10 bases between. CDR3 length: 11 residues. This CDR3 is CASKGVGEQYF. The CDR3 bases are TGTGCCAGTAAGGGGGTGGGCGAGCAGTACTTC.